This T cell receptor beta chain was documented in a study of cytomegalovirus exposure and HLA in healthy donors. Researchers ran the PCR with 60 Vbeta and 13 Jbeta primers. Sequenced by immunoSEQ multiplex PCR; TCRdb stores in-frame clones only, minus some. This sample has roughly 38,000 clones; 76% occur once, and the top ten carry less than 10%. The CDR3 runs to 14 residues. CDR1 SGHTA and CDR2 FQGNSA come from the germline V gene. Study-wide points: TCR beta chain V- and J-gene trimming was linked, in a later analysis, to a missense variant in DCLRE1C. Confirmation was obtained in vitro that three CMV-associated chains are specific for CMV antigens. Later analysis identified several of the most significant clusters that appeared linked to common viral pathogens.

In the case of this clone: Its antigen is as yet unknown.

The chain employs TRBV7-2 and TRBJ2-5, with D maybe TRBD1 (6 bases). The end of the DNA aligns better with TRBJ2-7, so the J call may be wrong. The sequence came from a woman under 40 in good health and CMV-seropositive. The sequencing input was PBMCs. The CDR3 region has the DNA TGTGCCAGCAGCTTACTGGACAGAGACTACGAGCAGTACTTC. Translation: CASSLLDRDYEQYF.